The 23 T cell receptor beta chains presented below share a single source sample, sequenced in a study of T cell repertoires in cytomegalovirus infection. TCRdb processed the reads anew with MiXCR; each CDR3 protein has one entry. This sample yields more than 350,000 distinct CDR3 sequences, of which roughly 30% are seen a single time; roughly 13% belongs to the top ten. The sequenced sample consisted of PBMCs. These receptors originate from a human donor in good health (CMV status not recorded). Some clones in this sample may be carry-over from other donors' samples.

This clonotype was detected a few times. The chain uses TRBV5-6 and TRBJ1-1; possibly TRBD1 for D (5 bases). The CDR3 runs to 16 residues. V lost 4 bases, J lost 6 bases, and 22 bases lay in between. Germline V gives CDR1 SGHDT, CDR2 YYEEEE. The CDR3 protein is CASSVRGGGVAAEAFF. The CDR3 nucleotides are TGTGCCAGCAGCGTACGCGGTGGAGGGGTCGCGGCTGAAGCTTTCTTT. Based on the CDR3 plus reference TRBV5-6 and TRBJ1-1, the full variable domain is DAGVTQSPTHLIKTRGQQVTLRCSPKSGHDTVSWYQQALGQGPQFIFQYYEEEERQRGNFPDRFSGHQFPNYSSELNVNALLLGDSALYLCASSVRGGGVAAEAFFGQGTRLTVV.

V and J are TRBV20-1 and TRBJ1-1; 7 nucleotides line up with TRBD1. Germline-derived CDR1 and CDR2 are DFQATT and SNEGSKA (reference sequence). The CDR3 loop spans 14 amino acids. J was trimmed by 1 base and V by 0 bases; bases with no gene match: 2. The CDR3 DNA follows: TGCAGTGCTAGAGATAACAGGGGGAACACTGAAGCTTTCTTT. This encodes CSARDNRGNTEAFF.

This clonotype was observed many times. The chain has TRBV4-1 and TRBJ2-1; TRBD1 matches at 8 bases. The V gene end was trimmed by 7 bases and the J gene end by 7 bases; junction bases not matched to a gene: 6. The CDR3 is 13 amino acids. CDR1 is MGHRA and CDR2 is YSYEKL in the germline V gene. The CDR3 is CASNDRGGNEQFF. CDR3 sequence (DNA): TGCGCCAGCAACGACAGGGGCGGTAATGAGCAGTTCTTC.

This clonotype appeared a few times. The chain employs TRBV15 and TRBJ1-4; 9 bases match TRBD1. After removal of 5 bases from V and 5 bases from J, the junction contained 6 bases not matched to a gene. There are 15 residues in the CDR3. The germline gives CDR1 LNHNV, CDR2 YYDKDF (reference sequence). In DNA, the CDR3 is TGTGCCACCAGCTCTTCCGGGACAGGGAATGAAAAACTGTTTTTT. Amino acid sequence: CATSSSGTGNEKLFF.

The CDR3, as DNA: TGCAGTTTCAGCCGACAGGGGGATGGAAACACCATATATTTT. Translation gives CSFSRQGDGNTIYF. J is TRBJ1-3 and V is TRBV20-1; 9 positions match TRBD1. CDR3 length equals 14 residues. Trimming took 8 bases from V and 3 from J; bases not matched to a gene: 8. Germline V gene sequence: CDR1 DFQATT, CDR2 SNEGSKA (reference sequence).

There are a few counts of this clonotype. V usage is TRBV24-1 and J usage is TRBJ1-5, with 8 bases identical to TRBD1. Germline assignment: CDR1 KGHDR and CDR2 SFDVKD. The CDR3 is 15 residues long. V shed 4 bases, J shed 6 bases, and the junction held 7 bases outside the gene matches. The CDR3 loop is CATSEPTGGGQPQHF. Written as DNA, the CDR3 is TGTGCCACCAGTGAACCTACAGGGGGGGGTCAGCCCCAGCATTTT.

This rearrangement joins TRBV24-1 to TRBJ2-3; 7 positions agree with TRBD1. CDR3 length equals 16 residues. Germline CDR1 and CDR2: KGHDR and SFDVKD. The V gene end was trimmed by 4 bases and the J gene end by 0 bases; junction bases not matched to a gene: 6. The CDR3 protein is CATSDRTGLSTDTQYF. The CDR3 DNA reads TGTGCCACCAGTGACAGGACAGGTCTAAGCACAGATACGCAGTATTTT.

The chain employs TRBV7-8 and TRBJ2-7, with TRBD1 identical over 11 bases. Germline V CDR1 and CDR2: SGHVS, FQNEAQ. V gave up 5 bases and J gave up 4 bases; unmatched junction bases: 7. The CDR3 has 15 amino acids. The CDR3 region is CASSTTDRGLYEQYF. As DNA, the CDR3 is TGTGCCAGCAGCACCACGGACAGGGGGCTATACGAGCAGTACTTC.

This sequence joins TRBV6-1 and TRBJ1-6; D call uncertain. Trimming shortened V by 7 bases and J by 9 bases, and 16 bases separated the two germline ends. The CDR3 runs 14 residues. Germline V CDR1 and CDR2: MNHNS, SASEGT. Here the CDR3 DNA reads TGTGCCAGCATTGAGATAGGATGGGGTTCACCCCTCCACTTT. This gives the protein CASIEIGWGSPLHF.

Regarding this clonotype: This may arise from a read error, as a much more abundant clone is one base away. This sequence joins TRBV7-6 and TRBJ2-1, with a tentative D call TRBD2 (7 bases). Germline CDR1 is SGHVS and CDR2 is FNYEAQ. With 0 bases removed from V and 1 base from J, the gap between germline ends came to 19 bases. This CDR3 region has 19 residues. CDR3 sequence: CASSLALLTGGTSYNEQFF. The CDR3 nucleotides read TGTGCCAGCAGCTTAGCTTTGTTGACGGGGGGCACGTCCTACAATGAGCAGTTCTTC.

A single count supports this clonotype. The chain is built from TRBV28 and TRBJ2-7, with D perhaps being TRBD1 or TRBD2 (6 bases each). The V end was cut by 4 bases, the J end by 6 bases, with 10 bases between. The CDR3 totals 12 residues. Germline values: CDR1 MDHEN, CDR2 SYDVKM. This CDR3 reads CASSSGGLEQYF. The CDR3 region has the DNA TGTGCCAGCAGTTCCGGGGGCCTCGAGCAGTACTTC.

This chain connects TRBV7-8 to TRBJ2-7; D gene uncertain. This CDR3 region has 12 residues. Germline lookup yields CDR1 SGHVS and CDR2 FQNEAQ. Trimming left V 5 bases short and J 4 bases short, with 9 bases between. CDR3 loop: CASSPHEYEQYF. Here the CDR3 DNA reads TGTGCCAGCAGCCCCCACGAGTACGAGCAGTACTTC. Drawing the rest from reference TRBV7-8 and TRBJ2-7, the complete variable domain is GAGVSQSPRYKVAKRGQDVALRCDPISGHVSLFWYQQALGQGPEFLTYFQNEAQLDKSGLPSDRFFAERPEGSVSTLKIQRTQQEDSAVYLCASSPHEYEQYFGPGTRLTVT.

Note on this clonotype: At one boundary the junction diverges from the germline segment, which might be a read error. The rearrangement uses TRBV2 and TRBJ2-5; D is tentatively TRBD1 or TRBD2 (5 bases each). CDR3 length: 14 amino acids. Germline V gives CDR1 SNHLY, CDR2 FYNNEI. The CDR3 loop reads CASTRPGTQETQYF. CDR3 DNA: TGCGCCAGCACTCGGCCGGGGACCCAAGAGACCCAGTACTTC.

This sequence joins TRBV19 and TRBJ1-5, with a tentative D call TRBD1 (5 bases). Trimming removed 4 bases at V and 3 bases at J, with 10 bases between. The CDR3 is 14 residues long. Germline CDR1 and CDR2: LNHDA and SQIVND (reference sequence). For the CDR3, the DNA is TGTGCCAGTAGTAAACAGGTAGACAATCAGCCCCAGCATTTT. Translation gives CASSKQVDNQPQHF.

The sample holds a few counts of this clonotype. The V call is TRBV6-6, the J call TRBJ1-2; D not certain. The CDR3 sequence is 18 residues long. Germline CDR1 reads MNHNY; CDR2 reads SVGAGI (reference sequence). V was trimmed by 0 bases and J by 5 bases, leaving 22 bases between them. The CDR3 region has the DNA TGTGCCAGCAGTTACTCGAGTCCAGGTAGTTGGACCGATTATGGCTACACCTTC. Its protein is CASSYSSPGSWTDYGYTF.

V is TRBV7-9 and J is TRBJ2-1; no clear D. Germline V CDR1 and CDR2: SEHNR, FQNEAQ (reference sequence). This CDR3 has 14 amino acids. V was cut by 3 bases and J by 6 bases, with 12 bases left in between. CDR3 residues: CASSLYGPFNEQFF. CDR3 DNA: TGTGCCAGCAGCTTGTACGGGCCCTTCAATGAGCAGTTCTTC.

The V and J genes are TRBV6-1 and TRBJ1-1; D gene uncertain. Germline CDR1 reads MNHNS; CDR2 reads SASEGT. V gave up 7 bases and J gave up 1 base, with 10 bases separating them. The CDR3 extends over 13 amino acids. In DNA form, the CDR3 reads TGTGCCAGCAACCGGGTACAGAACACTGAAGCTTTCTTT. This gives the protein CASNRVQNTEAFF.

This clonotype was recorded a few times. This sequence joins TRBV19 and TRBJ1-6; weak D call: TRBD1 (6 bases). Germline CDR1 is LNHDA and CDR2 is SQIVND (reference sequence). V lost 1 base, J lost 7 bases, and 14 bases lay in between. The CDR3 covers 16 residues. In nucleotides, the CDR3 is TGTGCCAGTAGTATAGTTCGTCGGGGGCCAAATTCACCCCTCCACTTT. This codes for CASSIVRRGPNSPLHF.

This clonotype was counted a few times. V gene TRBV19 combines with J gene TRBJ1-1; possibly TRBD1 for D (5 bases). Trimming cost V 2 bases and J 4 bases, with 14 bases left between them. This CDR3 contains 15 residues. Germline CDR1 and CDR2: LNHDA and SQIVND (reference sequence). CDR3 bases: TGTGCCAGTAGTATATCCGCAGGGACGGGCACTGAAGCTTTCTTT. Translating it yields CASSISAGTGTEAFF.

This sequence joins TRBV19 and TRBJ2-7; D uncertain. The CDR3 totals 13 residues. Trimming took off 3 bases at V and 0 bases at J, with 6 bases between the two ends. The germline CDR1 and CDR2 sequences are LNHDA and SQIVND (reference sequence). The CDR3 region has the DNA TGTGCCAGTAGTATGCCCAACTCCTACGAGCAGTACTTC. Residues: CASSMPNSYEQYF.

The rearrangement uses TRBV6-1 and TRBJ2-3; 14 positions match TRBD2. The V gene end was trimmed by 8 bases and the J gene end by 9 bases; junction bases not matched to a gene: 7. The CDR3 has 14 amino acids. CDR1 is MNHNS and CDR2 is SASEGT in the germline V gene. The CDR3 bases are TGTGCCAGCGGACTAGCGGGGGGTGGAGGGACGCAGTATTTT. Translated, it gives CASGLAGGGGTQYF.

In this sample, this clonotype turned up a few times. The chain links TRBV28 to TRBJ2-5, with a weak D call TRBD1 (6 bases). The CDR3 runs to 15 residues. The V and J ends lost 5 bases and 4 bases respectively, with 17 bases between them. The germline V gene encodes CDR1 MDHEN and CDR2 SYDVKM. The CDR3 region has the DNA TGTGCCAGCAGTCCACAGGGCCCCGGGCGAGAGACCCAGTACTTC. Its protein product is CASSPQGPGRETQYF.

This clonotype has more than one count but fewer than ten. This CDR3 is CASSLSGGTYEQYF. CDR3 nucleotides: TGTGCCAGCAGCTTATCGGGCGGGACCTACGAGCAGTACTTC. This sequence joins TRBV7-3 and TRBJ2-7; D is perhaps TRBD2 (6 bases). V lost 2 bases and J 2 bases, leaving 10 bases between the germline ends. The CDR3 runs to 14 residues. The germline V gene has CDR1 SGHTA and CDR2 FQGTGA.